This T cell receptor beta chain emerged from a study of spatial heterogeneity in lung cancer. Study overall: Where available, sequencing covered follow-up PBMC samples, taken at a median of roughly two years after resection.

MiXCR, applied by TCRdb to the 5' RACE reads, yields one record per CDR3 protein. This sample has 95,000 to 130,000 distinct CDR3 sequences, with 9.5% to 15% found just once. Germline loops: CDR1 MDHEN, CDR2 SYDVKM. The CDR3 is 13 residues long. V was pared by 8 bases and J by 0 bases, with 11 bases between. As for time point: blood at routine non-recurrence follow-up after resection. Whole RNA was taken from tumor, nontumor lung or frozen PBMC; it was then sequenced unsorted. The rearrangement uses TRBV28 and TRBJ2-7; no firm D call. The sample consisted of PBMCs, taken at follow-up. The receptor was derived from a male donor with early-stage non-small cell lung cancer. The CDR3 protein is CASLFPGSYEQYF. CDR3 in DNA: TGTGCCAGCTTATTTCCCGGCTCCTACGAGCAGTACTTC.